This T cell receptor beta chain was recorded in a study of OX40 agonist ivuxolimab in advanced cancers. Study in general: An agonistic anti-OX40 (CD134) antibody, ivuxolimab, was used to treat the patients.

Using immunoSEQ multiplex PCR, the repertoire was profiled, and TCRdb retains in-frame clones only, with some absent. The table records around 33,000 clones, approximately 90% of them present only once. Unmatched junction bases numbered 13, after V lost 0 bases and J lost 5 bases. The CDR3 has 18 amino acids. Germline loops: CDR1 ENHRY, CDR2 SYGVKD. In the case of this clone: Antigen unknown.

Overall study results and limits: Expanded clones were, on average, more numerous among CD8+ T cells than CD4+. Antigen specificity remained undetermined for the expanded peripheral T cells.

Baseline, cycle 4 day 1, and cycle 7 day 1 were the blood sampling points. This sample comprised CD4+ or CD8+ T cells sorted from blood, obtained in a trial of the OX40 agonist ivuxolimab. The sequence was collected from an adult with an advanced solid tumor such as melanoma, head and neck, liver or kidney cancer. The V gene is TRBV10-3, the J gene TRBJ2-5; 9 bases map to TRBD1. CDR3 DNA sequence: TGTGCCATCAGTGAGTCGGTCAGGGCGGACAGGGGTTGGGAGACCCAGTACTTC. Protein sequence: CAISESVRADRGWETQYF.